This TCR beta chain was sequenced during a study of blood T cell repertoires in COVID-19. This clone has a single count. Repertoires were generated with immunoSEQ multiplex PCR, while TCRdb's copy carries only in-frame clones and drops some. The sample lists about 230,000 clones, 83% seen once, with approximately 5.4% in the top ten. V was clipped by 6 bases and J by 1 base; unmatched bases: 8. Germline CDR1 and CDR2: SGHRS and YFSETQ. CDR3 length: 15 amino acids. Input material: peripheral blood. The rearrangement joins TRBV5-1 to TRBJ2-5; 8 positions agree with TRBD2. This receptor was obtained from a man aged 80 or over with acute or convalescent COVID-19. The CDR3: CASISAGGPQETQYF. The CDR3 nucleotides read TGCGCCAGCATCTCGGCGGGGGGCCCCCAAGAGACCCAGTACTTC. The full variable domain, rest sourced from reference TRBV5-1 and TRBJ2-5, is KAGVTQTPRYLIKTRGQQVTLSCSPISGHRSVSWYQQTPGQGLQFLFEYFSETQRNKGNFPGRFSGRQFSNSRSEMNVSTLELGDSALYLCASISAGGPQETQYFGPGTRLLVL.